These 10 T cell receptor beta chains were all obtained from the same sample, sequenced in a study of CD8 T cell repertoires and HIV-1 epitope variants. Here immunoSEQ multiplex PCR was the method, and the copy in TCRdb shows in-frame clones only, minus some. The sample has 1,500 to 2,000 clones, about two thirds seen once. No antigens are known for them. The sample taken for sequencing was cultured CD8+ T cells derived from PBMCs. All receptors come from a male donor with HIV.

There are a few counts of this clone. The rearrangement links TRBV7-9 to TRBJ2-7, with 11 nucleotides matching TRBD1. CDR3 length: 16 amino acids. Trimming took 0 bases from V and 3 from J; bases not matched to a gene: 4. From germline, CDR1 is SEHNR and CDR2 FQNEAQ (reference sequence). DNA for the CDR3: TGTGCCAGCAGCTTAGCGGGACAGGGGGTGGACTACGAGCAGTACTTC. The encoded protein is CASSLAGQGVDYEQYF.

The J gene is TRBJ2-5, the V gene TRBV9; D is possibly TRBD2 (7 bases). With 3 bases removed from V and 2 bases from J, the gap between germline ends came to 17 bases. CDR3 length: 16 residues. Germline V gene data show CDR1 as SGDLS and CDR2 as YYNGEE. The CDR3 DNA follows: TGTGCCAGCAGCGGACGAGGGGGGGAGAGACAAGAGACCCAGTACTTC. Amino acids: CASSGRGGERQETQYF.

The rearrangement uses TRBV5-1 and TRBJ2-2, with D uncertain. The CDR3 has 14 residues. Germline CDR1 reads SGHRS; CDR2 reads YFSETQ. V lost 0 bases and J 4 bases, leaving 7 bases between the germline ends. The chain's CDR3 is CASSLDSSTGELFF. The CDR3 DNA reads as TGCGCCAGCAGCTTGGACTCCAGCACCGGGGAGCTGTTTTTT.

The chain joins TRBV6-5 to TRBJ2-2; TRBD1 matches 8 bases. The CDR3 extends over 14 amino acids. V dropped 10 bases and J dropped 4; count of bases not matched to a gene: 8. Germline V lookup: CDR1 MNHEY, CDR2 SVGAGI. The CDR3 DNA follows: TGTGCCACCTCGGTTACAGGGGGCACCGGGGAGCTGTTTTTT. It yields the protein CATSVTGGTGELFF.

This sequence joins TRBV5-6 and TRBJ1-5; D ambiguous. The CDR3 sequence is 14 residues long. The V end lost 1 base, the J end lost 0 bases, and 5 bases lay between the germline ends. Per germline, CDR1 SGHDT and CDR2 YYEEEE. The CDR3 region has the DNA TGTGCCAGCAGCTTGCTCAATAGCAATCAGCCCCAGCATTTT. It specifies CASSLLNSNQPQHF.

This chain links TRBV7-9 with TRBJ2-7, with TRBD1 matching over 9 bases. The CDR3 has 15 amino acids. CDR1 and CDR2 from the germline V gene are SEHNR and FQNEAQ (reference sequence). J gave up 3 bases and V 1 base, and 4 bases lay outside the gene matches. In DNA form, the CDR3 reads TGTGCCAGCAGCTTAGTCCCGGACAGGGGCTACGAGCAGTACTTC. Its protein is CASSLVPDRGYEQYF.

The chain recombines TRBV5-1 with TRBJ2-1; D not certain. Germline V lookup: CDR1 SGHRS, CDR2 YFSETQ. V dropped 3 bases and J dropped 0 bases, with 4 bases sitting between them. The CDR3 has 13 residues. In nucleotides, the CDR3 is TGCGCCAGCAGCTCCAGCTCCTACAATGAGCAGTTCTTC. Protein: CASSSSSYNEQFF.

This clone was counted only a few times. The V call is TRBV19, the J call TRBJ2-1; the D gene is possibly TRBD2 (5 bases). From germline, CDR1 is LNHDA and CDR2 SQIVND (reference sequence). The CDR3 spans 13 residues. With 3 bases removed from V and 4 bases from J, the gap between germline ends came to 7 bases. For the CDR3, the DNA is TGTGCCAGTAGTATCGGGGATTACAATGAGCAGTTCTTC. Translation gives CASSIGDYNEQFF.

V and J are TRBV13 and TRBJ1-1; no firm D call. V gave up 5 bases and J gave up 0 bases, with 19 bases separating them. The CDR3 is made up of 17 amino acids. Germline lookup yields CDR1 PRHDT and CDR2 FYEKMQ (reference sequence). The CDR3 coding sequence is TGTGCCAGCAGCCAAACCGGAGGGTCTGGCATGAACACTGAAGCTTTCTTT. It specifies CASSQTGGSGMNTEAFF.

The V call is TRBV2, the J call TRBJ1-2; D might be TRBD1 (6 bases). There are 14 residues in the CDR3. The germline CDR1 and CDR2 sequences are SNHLY and FYNNEI. V lost 6 bases to trimming and J lost 8 bases, with 19 bases between them. The CDR3 DNA is TGTGCCAGCAGGGCTAATCCAGGGGATCTAGGCTACACCTTC. Translating it yields CASRANPGDLGYTF.